The 27 T cell receptor beta chains below were found in one sample sequenced in a study of T cell clones after liver transplantation. Sequencing used immunoSEQ multiplex PCR; TCRdb keeps in-frame clones, though not all of them. In the table there are roughly 100,000 clones, about 88% of which are singletons. The sequencing used CD4+ T cells from blood, collected about 50 months after liver transplant. Every receptor here comes from a human patient who received a liver transplant. Some T cells may be the graft donor's.

This rearrangement joins TRBV6-1 to TRBJ2-1; D unclear. Trimming took 3 bases from V and 4 from J, leaving 4 bases between them. The CDR3 is 12 amino acids. Germline CDR1 MNHNS, CDR2 SASEGT. The CDR3 protein is CASSDRYNEQFF. The CDR3 DNA is TGTGCCAGCAGTGACAGGTACAATGAGCAGTTCTTC.

The table lists this clone with a few counts. The chain links TRBV2 to TRBJ1-1; D remains ambiguous. The CDR3 sequence is 10 residues long. Trimming removed 6 bases from V and 3 bases from J, with 2 bases in between. In germline, CDR1 is SNHLY, CDR2 FYNNEI. The CDR3, as DNA: TGTGCCAGCAGCTACACTGAAGCTTTCTTT. It codes for CASSYTEAFF.

The genes are TRBV14 and TRBJ2-7, with 8 bases lining up with TRBD1. This CDR3 contains 14 residues. Germline CDR1 is SGHDN and CDR2 is FVKESK. The V gene end was trimmed by 6 bases and the J gene end by 1 base; junction bases not matched to a gene: 5. The CDR3 nucleotides read TGTGCCAGCAGTGACAGGGGATTTTCCTACGAGCAGTACTTC. Its protein product is CASSDRGFSYEQYF.

The rearrangement joins TRBV19 to TRBJ2-1; weak D call: TRBD2 (9 bases). The CDR3 has 16 amino acids. The V end was cut by 9 bases, the J end by 5 bases, with 23 bases between. CDR1 and CDR2 from the germline V gene are LNHDA and SQIVND (reference sequence). As DNA, the CDR3 is TGTGCCAGCCGGGACAGGACGGCTAGCGGGGACAATGAGCAGTTCTTC. This codes for CASRDRTASGDNEQFF.

V usage is TRBV5-1 and J usage is TRBJ2-3; 9 bases line up with TRBD1. The CDR3 is made up of 14 amino acids. Germline assignment: CDR1 SGHRS and CDR2 YFSETQ. With V trimmed by 5 bases and J by 3 bases, 4 bases remained unmatched. CDR3 sequence reads: CASRLQGATDTQYF. The CDR3 bases are TGCGCCAGCAGACTACAGGGGGCAACAGATACGCAGTATTTT.

The rearrangement uses TRBV11-1 and TRBJ2-7, with D possibly TRBD1 on 5 matching bases. The germline V gene encodes CDR1 SGHAT and CDR2 FQDESV (reference sequence). The CDR3 extends over 12 amino acids. V gave up 5 bases and J gave up 3 bases, with 8 bases separating them. The DNA of the CDR3 is TGTGCCAGCAGCCGACAGATCTACGAGCAGTACTTC. It yields the protein CASSRQIYEQYF.

The chain couples TRBV6-6 to TRBJ1-4; D remains unclear. This CDR3 comprises 14 residues. Germline lookup yields CDR1 MNHNY and CDR2 SVGAGI (reference sequence). Trimming removed 6 bases at V and 6 bases at J, with 14 bases between. DNA for the CDR3: TGTGCCAGCAGCCCTTTTGAGGTTCATGAAAAACTGTTTTTT. Its protein product is CASSPFEVHEKLFF.

The gene calls are TRBV28 and TRBJ2-7; tentatively, D is TRBD2 (6 bases). This CDR3 is 16 amino acids long. Germline CDR1 MDHEN, CDR2 SYDVKM. V was clipped by 2 bases and J by 2 bases, with 16 bases between them. CDR3: CASSLGGSEGTYEQYF. DNA for the CDR3: TGTGCCAGCAGTTTAGGAGGGAGCGAAGGAACCTACGAGCAGTACTTC.

This clone turned up a few times. The chain couples TRBV5-1 to TRBJ2-7; 9 bases map to TRBD1. This CDR3 is 14 amino acids long. J gave up 3 bases and V 3 bases, and 4 bases lay outside the gene matches. The germline CDR1 and CDR2 sequences are SGHRS and YFSETQ. This chain's CDR3 is CASSSTGQGYEQYF. The CDR3 DNA sequence: TGCGCCAGCAGCTCCACGGGACAGGGCTACGAGCAGTACTTC.

This clone was seen just once. The DNA for the CDR3 is TGTGCCAGCAGTCAATCAACGGCAGAAGCTTTCTTT. This sequence encodes CASSQSTAEAFF. The chain has TRBV6-1 and TRBJ1-1; D is unresolved. From germline, CDR1 is MNHNS and CDR2 SASEGT. The CDR3 sequence is 12 residues long. The V gene lost 5 bases and the J gene lost 8 bases, with 12 bases spanning the gap.

CDR3 nucleotide sequence: TGTGCCAGCAGCTTACCGTTAACTGCAACTAATGAAAAACTGTTTTTT. The encoded protein is CASSLPLTATNEKLFF. The rearrangement uses TRBV7-9 and TRBJ1-4; D is ambiguous. The germline V gene has CDR1 SEHNR and CDR2 FQNEAQ (reference sequence). CDR3 length equals 16 residues. V dropped 2 bases and J dropped 0 bases, with 10 bases sitting between them.

The chain joins TRBV4-2 to TRBJ2-7; 7 bases align to TRBD1. After removal of 3 bases from V and 7 bases from J, the junction contained 18 bases not matched to a gene. Germline V CDR1 and CDR2: LGHNA, YNFKEQ. The CDR3 contains 17 residues. This CDR3 reads CASSQQIQSRDRWEQYF. As DNA, the CDR3 is TGTGCCAGCAGCCAGCAAATTCAGTCCCGGGACAGATGGGAGCAGTACTTC.

The V call is TRBV10-2, the J call TRBJ2-3; D gene ambiguous. This CDR3 region has 11 residues. Germline CDR1 is WSHSY and CDR2 is SAAADI. The V end was cut by 7 bases, the J end by 6 bases, with 8 bases between. The CDR3 region is CASTGRDTQYF. The CDR3 coding sequence is TGCGCCAGCACTGGAAGGGATACGCAGTATTTT.

The J gene is TRBJ1-2, the V gene TRBV9; D is undetermined. The CDR3 is 12 residues long. The V end lost 4 bases, the J end lost 8 bases, and 12 bases lay between the germline ends. Germline V gene data show CDR1 as SGDLS and CDR2 as YYNGEE. CDR3 protein: CASSLEKEGYTF. DNA for the CDR3: TGTGCCAGCAGCCTCGAGAAGGAGGGCTACACCTTC.

V and J are TRBV7-2 and TRBJ2-1, with 9 bases matching TRBD2. This CDR3 is built from 15 residues. V lost 5 bases and J lost 4; bases outside the gene matches: 6. CDR1 and CDR2 from the germline V gene are SGHTA and FQGNSA. This CDR3 reads CASSPGTSRYNEQFF. Here the CDR3 DNA reads TGTGCCAGCAGCCCTGGGACTAGCCGTTACAATGAGCAGTTCTTC.

V and J are TRBV19 and TRBJ2-7; D remains unclear. Trimming left V 4 bases short and J 1 base short, with 8 bases between. This CDR3 comprises 13 residues. Per the germline V gene, CDR1 is LNHDA and CDR2 is SQIVND (reference sequence). CDR3 sequence reads: CASSRVGSYEQYF. The CDR3 nucleotides are TGTGCCAGTAGTAGGGTGGGATCCTACGAGCAGTACTTC.

The V call is TRBV18, the J call TRBJ1-5; no clear D gene. CDR1 is KGHSH and CDR2 is LQKENI in the germline V gene. CDR3 length: 14 amino acids. The ends were cut back, 3 bases at V and 7 bases at J, with 13 bases in the middle. CDR3 DNA: TGTGCCAGCTCACCCGGACTGGGGATGCAGCCCCAGCATTTT. Its protein is CASSPGLGMQPQHF.

This chain uses TRBV19 with TRBJ2-7, with 9 bases aligning to TRBD2. Per germline, CDR1 LNHDA and CDR2 SQIVND (reference sequence). The CDR3 sequence is 13 residues long. V lost 8 bases and J lost 1; bases outside the gene matches: 3. The CDR3 coding sequence is TGTGCCAGTCGAACTAGCGGGTCCTACGAGCAGTACTTC. Its translation: CASRTSGSYEQYF.

The chain recombines TRBV5-4 with TRBJ1-4; maybe TRBD1 (6 bases). CDR1 is SGHNT, CDR2 YYREEE, per germline (reference sequence). The CDR3 length is 15 residues. The V end lost 0 bases, the J end lost 4 bases, and 10 bases lay between the germline ends. The CDR3: CASSLAGASNEKLFF. Written as DNA, the CDR3 is TGTGCCAGCAGCTTGGCGGGGGCGAGTAATGAAAAACTGTTTTTT. Drawing the rest from reference TRBV5-4 and TRBJ1-4, the complete variable domain is ETGVTQSPTHLIKTRGQQVTLRCSSQSGHNTVSWYQQALGQGPQFIFQYYREEENGRGNFPPRFSGLQFPNYSSELNVNALELDDSALYLCASSLAGASNEKLFFGSGTQLSVL.

This rearrangement joins TRBV7-2 to TRBJ2-1; 10 positions match TRBD2. Unmatched junction bases numbered 8, after V lost 4 bases and J lost 5 bases. The germline V gene has CDR1 SGHTA and CDR2 FQGNSA. The CDR3 runs 16 residues. The CDR3 protein is CASSSSGGAGDNEQFF. Written as DNA, the CDR3 is TGTGCCAGCAGCTCGAGCGGGGGGGCCGGAGACAATGAGCAGTTCTTC.

This chain connects TRBV28 to TRBJ1-1, with unresolved D. V was shortened by 6 bases and J by 4 bases, with 12 bases between the two germline ends. The CDR3 is made up of 13 amino acids. Germline loops: CDR1 MDHEN, CDR2 SYDVKM. The CDR3 protein is CASRITIGTEAFF. The CDR3 nucleotides are TGTGCCAGCAGGATTACAATAGGCACTGAAGCTTTCTTT.

The rearrangement uses TRBV12-5 and TRBJ1-2, with TRBD1 matching over 8 bases. Losses at the gene ends were 8 bases for V and 4 bases for J; bases not matched to a gene: 3. This CDR3 spans 12 amino acids. Germline CDR1 reads LGHNT; CDR2 reads FRNRAP. The CDR3: CASTGQGYGYTF. The CDR3 bases are TGTGCTAGTACTGGACAGGGCTATGGCTACACCTTC.

This chain links TRBV19 with TRBJ2-7; possible D gene TRBD1, 6 bases. The ends were cut back, 6 bases at V and 2 bases at J, with 14 bases in the middle. The CDR3 is 14 residues long. Germline V gene sequence: CDR1 LNHDA, CDR2 SQIVND (reference sequence). The CDR3 region is CASSITGNPYEQYF. The DNA for the CDR3 is TGTGCCAGTAGCATCACAGGGAATCCCTACGAGCAGTACTTC. Full variable domain (missing parts from reference TRBV19 and TRBJ2-7): DGGITQSPKYLFRKEGQNVTLSCEQNLNHDAMYWYRQDPGQGLRLIYYSQIVNDFQKGDIAEGYSVSREKKESFPLTVTSAQKNPTAFYLCASSITGNPYEQYFGPGTRLTVT.

The chain is built from TRBV18 and TRBJ2-7; D possibly corresponds to TRBD2 (7 bases). Germline CDR1 KGHSH, CDR2 LQKENI. V lost 6 bases and J 0 bases, leaving 15 bases between the germline ends. The CDR3 length is 15 residues. The CDR3 DNA reads TGTGCCAGCTCCCCCAGGGGCGGGAGCTCCTACGAGCAGTACTTC. It codes for CASSPRGGSSYEQYF.

This chain uses TRBV6-1 with TRBJ2-4; D is undetermined. The CDR3 consists of 17 residues. The germline V gene has CDR1 MNHNS and CDR2 SASEGT. Trimming shortened V by 4 bases and J by 2 bases, and 18 bases separated the two germline ends. Here the CDR3 reads CASSGRGTTSSKNIQYF. In nucleotides, the CDR3 is TGTGCCAGCAGTGGTAGAGGCACAACCAGCTCCAAAAACATTCAGTACTTC.

The chain carries TRBV19 and TRBJ1-2, with 7 bases matching TRBD1. J gave up 5 bases and V 4 bases, and 10 bases lay outside the gene matches. This CDR3 has 15 residues. CDR1 and CDR2 (germline): LNHDA, SQIVND (reference sequence). The CDR3 protein is CASSSHRDRTYGYTF. Here the CDR3 DNA reads TGTGCCAGTAGTAGCCACCGGGACAGAACTTATGGCTACACCTTC.

The chain links TRBV7-2 to TRBJ1-5; perhaps TRBD1 as D (6 bases). The CDR3 is 13 residues long. Germline lookup yields CDR1 SGHTA and CDR2 FQGNSA. V lost 4 bases and J lost 8, with 12 bases in between. CDR3 coding DNA: TGTGCCAGCAGCTCCAGGGGAAGTGAGCCCCAGCATTTT. Encoded protein: CASSSRGSEPQHF.